The T cell receptor beta chain under discussion was sequenced for a study of blood T cell repertoires in COVID-19. Overall study context: PBMCs, B-cell-depleted T cells, or T cells were the source of the cDNA or gDNA that made up the material.

Participants' reported clinical history set cohort assignment. Exposed participants encountered a COVID-19 case during the 2 weeks preceding study entry. Clones were read by immunoSEQ multiplex PCR, and TCRdb kept only the in-frame ones, dropping some. The data hold 300,000 to 400,000 clones, with over 90% observed a single time. Unmatched junction bases numbered 5, after V lost 6 bases and J lost 3 bases. Looked up from germline, CDR1 is MDHEN and CDR2 is SYDVKM. This CDR3 has 15 amino acids. The receptor was isolated from a woman aged 25-40 years who had been exposed to COVID-19. This chain joins TRBV28 and TRBJ1-5; 10 bases map to TRBD1. Sequenced input: PBMCs or T cells enriched from blood (not recorded which). The CDR3 is CASRPGTGANQPQHF. DNA of the CDR3: TGTGCCAGCAGACCTGGGACAGGGGCCAATCAGCCCCAGCATTTT.